Reported below is one T cell receptor (beta chain). The antigen is not known. Looked up from germline, CDR1 is DFQATT and CDR2 is SNEGSKA (reference sequence). V lost 4 bases, J lost 3 bases, and 5 bases stayed unmatched. The CDR3 is 15 residues long. The data were obtained in a study of T cell repertoires in cytomegalovirus infection. Study as a whole: Evidence of both CMV infection and a matching HLA type came from public TCR beta signatures.

General study findings and limits: Adding up the frequency of public TCR beta families identified people who carried CMV plus the relevant HLA. CMV-specific HLA-C-restricted TCR beta clonotypes dominated the ex vivo response.

Using its own MiXCR run on the reads, TCRdb lists one record per CDR3 protein. The data hold a few hundred thousand distinct CDR3 sequences, with about 13% observed a single time. The sample taken for sequencing was PBMCs. This receptor was obtained from a human donor in good health (CMV status not recorded). Some clones in this sample may be carry-over from other donors' samples. The V and J genes are TRBV20-1 and TRBJ1-6, with 8 nucleotides matching TRBD1. The chain's CDR3 is CSAIKQGGYNSPLHF. As DNA, the CDR3 is TGCAGTGCTATAAAACAGGGGGGCTATAATTCACCCCTCCACTTT.